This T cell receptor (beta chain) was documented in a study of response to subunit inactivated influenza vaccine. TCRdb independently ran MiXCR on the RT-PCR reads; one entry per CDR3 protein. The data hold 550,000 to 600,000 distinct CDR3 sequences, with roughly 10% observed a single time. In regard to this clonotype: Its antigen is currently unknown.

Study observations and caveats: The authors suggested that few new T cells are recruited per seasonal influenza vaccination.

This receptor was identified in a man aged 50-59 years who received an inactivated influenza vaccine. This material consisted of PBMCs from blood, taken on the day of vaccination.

The CDR3 protein is CASSQFSSENTDTQYF. The CDR3 DNA sequence: TGTGCCAGCAGCCAATTTAGCTCCGAGAACACAGATACGCAGTATTTT. The V and J genes are TRBV14 and TRBJ2-3; the D is unclear. CDR1 and CDR2 (germline): SGHDN, FVKESK. The CDR3 loop spans 16 amino acids. V gave up 2 bases and J gave up 2 bases, with 14 bases separating them. The complete variable domain, with remaining parts taken from reference TRBV14 and TRBJ2-3, reads EAGVTQFPSHSVIEKGQTVTLRCDPISGHDNLYWYRRVMGKEIKFLLHFVKESKQDESGMPNNRFLAERTGGTYSTLKVQPAELEDSGVYFCASSQFSSENTDTQYFGPGTRLTVL.